The 20 T cell receptor beta chains below were found in one sample sequenced in a study of blood T cell repertoires in COVID-19. Here immunoSEQ multiplex PCR was the method, and the copy in TCRdb shows in-frame clones only, minus some. This table has under 140,000 clones, just over 75% appearing once. Sequencing was carried out using peripheral blood. These receptors were obtained from a woman aged 80 or over with acute or convalescent COVID-19.

The rearrangement links TRBV20-1 to TRBJ2-7; TRBD1 aligns across 7 bases. Germline V lookup: CDR1 DFQATT, CDR2 SNEGSKA (reference sequence). The CDR3 sequence is 14 residues long. The J segment lost 1 base and the V segment lost 3 bases, leaving 6 bases of the junction unmatched. The chain's CDR3 is CSASGQASSYEQYF. The CDR3 DNA reads as TGCAGTGCTAGTGGACAGGCCAGTTCCTACGAGCAGTACTTC.

V and J are TRBV10-2 and TRBJ2-7; 7 positions match TRBD2. J was trimmed by 3 bases and V by 6 bases; bases with no gene match: 2. CDR3 length: 12 amino acids. Germline assignment: CDR1 WSHSY and CDR2 SAAADI. This CDR3 is CASRGRVYEQYF. CDR3 nucleotide sequence: TGCGCCAGCAGGGGGAGGGTCTACGAGCAGTACTTC.

The chain couples TRBV24-1 to TRBJ2-2; 12 positions match TRBD2. V gave up 2 bases and J gave up 3 bases; unmatched junction bases: 3. CDR1 is KGHDR and CDR2 is SFDVKD in the germline V gene. There are 17 residues in the CDR3. CDR3 sequence: CATSDSRLAGDTGELFF. The CDR3 bases are TGTGCCACCAGTGATTCTCGACTAGCGGGAGACACCGGGGAGCTGTTTTTT.

This chain joins TRBV27 and TRBJ1-6; 7 bases fit TRBD1. Germline V gene data show CDR1 as MNHEY and CDR2 as SMNVEV (reference sequence). J gave up 10 bases and V 3 bases, and 6 bases lay outside the gene matches. This CDR3 is 14 amino acids long. CDR3: CASSFPDRQSPLHF. Here the CDR3 DNA reads TGTGCCAGCAGTTTCCCGGACAGGCAATCACCCCTCCACTTT.

This clone was recorded once. The chain is built from TRBV11-2 and TRBJ2-3; no definite D call. V was clipped by 6 bases and J by 2 bases, with 6 bases between them. CDR1 and CDR2 from the germline V gene are SGHAT and FQNNGV. The CDR3 covers 12 residues. The CDR3 loop is CASRTVTDTQYF. The CDR3 nucleotides are TGTGCCAGCAGAACAGTCACAGATACGCAGTATTTT.

The rearrangement uses TRBV2 and TRBJ1-5, with D possibly being TRBD1 (5 bases). This CDR3 spans 15 amino acids. Germline V gene sequence: CDR1 SNHLY, CDR2 FYNNEI. The V and J ends lost 7 bases and 7 bases respectively, with 20 bases between them. The CDR3 nucleotides read TGTGCCAGCAATCCCACGGGGGGTGGGAGCCAGCCCCAGCATTTT. This codes for CASNPTGGGSQPQHF.

The chain has TRBV5-6 and TRBJ1-3; 9 bases agree with TRBD1. This CDR3 comprises 15 residues. Trimming at V came to 3 bases and at J to 5 bases, leaving 6 bases not matched to a gene. In germline, CDR1 is SGHDT, CDR2 YYEEEE. CDR3 bases: TGTGCCAGCAGCTGGGACAGGGAGGGCCGAAACACCATATATTTT. The encoded protein is CASSWDREGRNTIYF.

V gene TRBV29-1 combines with J gene TRBJ2-1; D possibly corresponds to TRBD1 (6 bases). The CDR3 consists of 13 residues. In germline, CDR1 is SQVTM, CDR2 ANQGSEA. V was shortened by 1 base and J by 5 bases, with 9 bases between the two germline ends. The CDR3 DNA follows: TGCAGCGTTGAAGGGACAGCAAACAATGAGCAGTTCTTC. Its translation is CSVEGTANNEQFF.

The chain carries TRBV5-1 and TRBJ1-2, with 10 bases aligning to TRBD1. This CDR3 comprises 16 residues. Germline lookup yields CDR1 SGHRS and CDR2 YFSETQ. V was pared by 8 bases and J by 0 bases, with 10 bases of the junction left unmatched. CDR3 bases: TGCGCCAGTTGGGACAGGGGAAGAGGGACTAACTATGGCTACACCTTC. Amino acid sequence: CASWDRGRGTNYGYTF.

Comment on this clone: Other DNA sequences from this sample encode an identical CDR3 as well. The chain employs TRBV5-4 and TRBJ2-5; 13 nucleotides align to TRBD2. The CDR3 loop spans 16 amino acids. Per germline, CDR1 SGHNT and CDR2 YYREEE (reference sequence). V dropped 2 bases and J dropped 2; count of bases not matched to a gene: 3. As DNA, the CDR3 is TGTGCCAGCAGCTTAAAACTAGCGGGGGGGCAAGAGACCCAGTACTTC. Protein sequence: CASSLKLAGGQETQYF.

The chain links TRBV9 to TRBJ2-3; 11 nucleotides align to TRBD2. This CDR3 contains 19 residues. Germline values: CDR1 SGDLS, CDR2 YYNGEE. The trim removed 0 bases at V and 2 bases at J, leaving 11 bases unmatched. CDR3 sequence (DNA): TGTGCCAGCAGCGTAGCGCCTAGCGGGGGGCCTATTATCACAGATACGCAGTATTTT. Translated, it gives CASSVAPSGGPIITDTQYF.

The CDR3 region has the DNA TGTGCCAGCTCACCAGGCGGGCAGAGATACTACGAGCAGTACTTC. Protein: CASSPGGQRYYEQYF. V is TRBV18 and J is TRBJ2-7, with a possible D match to TRBD2 (5 bases). The CDR3 sequence is 15 residues long. Between the trimmed V and J ends, which lost 2 bases and 3 bases, there was a span of 14 bases. Germline V lookup: CDR1 KGHSH, CDR2 LQKENI.

The chain carries TRBV5-1 and TRBJ1-2; TRBD1 aligns across 10 bases. From germline, CDR1 is SGHRS and CDR2 YFSETQ. J gave up 5 bases and V 0 bases, and 7 bases lay outside the gene matches. The CDR3 is made up of 16 amino acids. This chain's CDR3 is CASSLDGDRGPYGYTF. In nucleotides, the CDR3 is TGCGCCAGCAGCTTGGATGGGGACAGGGGCCCTTATGGCTACACCTTC.

The J gene is TRBJ2-3, the V gene TRBV6-1, with 9 bases that match TRBD2. The ends lost 2 bases at V and 4 bases at J; junction bases unmatched: 10. Germline CDR1 and CDR2: MNHNS and SASEGT. The CDR3 runs to 17 residues. CDR3 nucleotide sequence: TGTGCCAGCAGTGAAATTAGTGCGGGGGGGAGGCCAGATACGCAGTATTTT. Its translation is CASSEISAGGRPDTQYF.

This chain links TRBV7-9 with TRBJ2-3; D not resolved. Deletions cut 3 bases from V and 1 base from J, with 17 bases between. The germline gives CDR1 SEHNR, CDR2 FQNEAQ (reference sequence). This CDR3 region has 17 residues. The CDR3: CASSFPPRNLGTDTQYF. CDR3 DNA sequence: TGTGCCAGCAGCTTTCCCCCCAGGAACTTGGGCACAGATACGCAGTATTTT.

This clone was seen a single time. The chain carries TRBV6-1 and TRBJ2-3; TRBD2 aligns across 9 bases. The V gene end was trimmed by 0 bases and the J gene end by 2 bases; junction bases not matched to a gene: 3. CDR3 length equals 16 residues. Looked up from germline, CDR1 is MNHNS and CDR2 is SASEGT. Written as DNA, the CDR3 is TGTGCCAGCAGTGAAGCTGCGGGGGGGCCCACAGATACGCAGTATTTT. This sequence encodes CASSEAAGGPTDTQYF.

In its sample, this clone was seen a few times. The rearrangement joins TRBV6-5 to TRBJ1-5, with D perhaps TRBD1 (5 bases). Trimming removed 5 bases at V and 7 bases at J, with 9 bases between. From germline, CDR1 is MNHEY and CDR2 SVGAGI. This CDR3 region has 12 residues. The CDR3 loop reads CASSTGDQPQHF. CDR3 in DNA: TGTGCCAGCAGTACAGGTGACCAGCCCCAGCATTTT.

The chain has TRBV20-1 and TRBJ2-7; D unclear. Between the trimmed V and J ends, which lost 3 bases and 5 bases, there was a span of 14 bases. Germline V CDR1 and CDR2: DFQATT, SNEGSKA (reference sequence). This CDR3 has 13 residues. The CDR3 protein is CSASRGSANEQYF. The CDR3 DNA reads as TGCAGTGCTAGTCGCGGATCGGCGAACGAGCAGTACTTC.

The rearrangement uses TRBV7-6 and TRBJ1-4, with 8 bases identical to TRBD1. Germline CDR1 reads SGHVS; CDR2 reads FNYEAQ. The CDR3 sequence is 14 residues long. V shed 3 bases and J 8 bases; nucleotides not matched to a gene: 5. The CDR3 nucleotides read TGTGCCAGCAGCTTCGGACAGGGCGGCGAAAAACTGTTTTTT. Translating it yields CASSFGQGGEKLFF.

This clone has only a few counts. The chain recombines TRBV7-9 with TRBJ2-1, with TRBD1 identical over 9 bases. The CDR3 sequence is 17 residues long. Unmatched junction bases numbered 13, after V lost 5 bases and J lost 5 bases. CDR1 and CDR2 from the germline V gene are SEHNR and FQNEAQ (reference sequence). The chain's CDR3 is CASSQGRRGQGDNEQFF. The CDR3 bases are TGTGCCAGCAGCCAAGGACGGCGGGGACAGGGCGACAATGAGCAGTTCTTC.